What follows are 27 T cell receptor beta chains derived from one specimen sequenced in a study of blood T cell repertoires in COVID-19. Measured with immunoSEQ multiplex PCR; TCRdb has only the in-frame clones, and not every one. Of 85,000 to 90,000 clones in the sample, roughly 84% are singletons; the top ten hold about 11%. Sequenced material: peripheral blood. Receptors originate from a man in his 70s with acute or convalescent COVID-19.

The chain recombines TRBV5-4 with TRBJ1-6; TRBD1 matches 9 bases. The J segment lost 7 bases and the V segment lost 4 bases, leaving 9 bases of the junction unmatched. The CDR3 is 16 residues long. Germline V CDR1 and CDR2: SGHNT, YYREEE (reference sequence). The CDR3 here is CASSTQSGQGNSPLHF. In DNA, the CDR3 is TGTGCCAGCAGCACCCAGTCGGGACAGGGCAATTCACCCCTCCACTTT.

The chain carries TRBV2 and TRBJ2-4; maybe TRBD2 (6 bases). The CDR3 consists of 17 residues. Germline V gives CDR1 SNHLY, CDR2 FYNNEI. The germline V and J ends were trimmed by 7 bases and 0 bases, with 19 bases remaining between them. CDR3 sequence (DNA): TGTGCCAGCATGCAGGCCCTTGCGGGGCTAGCCAAAAACATTCAGTACTTC. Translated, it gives CASMQALAGLAKNIQYF. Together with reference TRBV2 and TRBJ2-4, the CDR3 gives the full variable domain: EPEVTQTPSHQVTQMGQEVILRCVPISNHLYFYWYRQILGQKVEFLVSFYNNEISEKSEIFDDQFSVERPDGSNFTLKIRSTKLEDSAMYFCASMQALAGLAKNIQYFGAGTRLSVL.

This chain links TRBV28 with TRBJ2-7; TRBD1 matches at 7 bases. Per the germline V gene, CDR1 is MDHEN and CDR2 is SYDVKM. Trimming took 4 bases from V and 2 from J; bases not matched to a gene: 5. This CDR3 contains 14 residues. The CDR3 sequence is CASSSRTGTYEQYV. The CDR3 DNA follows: TGTGCCAGCAGTTCTCGGACAGGTACCTACGAGCAGTACGTC.

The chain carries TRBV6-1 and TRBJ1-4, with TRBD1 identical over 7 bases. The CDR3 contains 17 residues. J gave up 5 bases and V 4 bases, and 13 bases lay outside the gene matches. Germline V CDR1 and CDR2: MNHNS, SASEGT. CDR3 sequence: CASSVGQVPPRNEKLFF. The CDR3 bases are TGTGCCAGCAGTGTAGGACAGGTCCCCCCCAGAAATGAAAAACTGTTTTTT.

CDR3 loop: CASSASGGYGNQPQHF. CDR3 bases: TGTGCCAGCAGTGCCTCAGGGGGCTATGGCAATCAGCCCCAGCATTTT. The V gene is TRBV6-2 or TRBV6-3, the J gene TRBJ1-5; 8 bases align to TRBD1. CDR1 MNHEY and CDR2 SVGEGT come from the germline V gene. After removal of 5 bases from V and 2 bases from J, the junction contained 8 bases not matched to a gene. The CDR3 extends over 16 amino acids.

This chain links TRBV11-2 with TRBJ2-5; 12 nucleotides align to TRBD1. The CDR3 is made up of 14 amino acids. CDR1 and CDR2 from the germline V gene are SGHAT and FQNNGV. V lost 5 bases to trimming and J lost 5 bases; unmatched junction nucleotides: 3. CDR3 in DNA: TGTGCCAGCAGCCCCGGGACAGGGGGCGAGACCCAGTACTTC. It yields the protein CASSPGTGGETQYF.

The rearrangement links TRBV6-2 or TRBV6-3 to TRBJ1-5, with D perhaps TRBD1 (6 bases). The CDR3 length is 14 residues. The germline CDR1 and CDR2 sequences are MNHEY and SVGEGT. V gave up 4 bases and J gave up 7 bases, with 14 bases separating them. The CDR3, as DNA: TGTGCCAGCAGTTCCAGGGGCCCCGGGCAGCCCCAGCATTTT. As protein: CASSSRGPGQPQHF.

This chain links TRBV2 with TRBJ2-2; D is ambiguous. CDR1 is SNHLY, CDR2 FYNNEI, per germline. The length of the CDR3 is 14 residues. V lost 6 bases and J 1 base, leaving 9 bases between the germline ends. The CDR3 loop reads CASRPVGNTGELFF. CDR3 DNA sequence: TGTGCCAGCAGGCCGGTCGGGAACACCGGGGAGCTGTTTTTT.

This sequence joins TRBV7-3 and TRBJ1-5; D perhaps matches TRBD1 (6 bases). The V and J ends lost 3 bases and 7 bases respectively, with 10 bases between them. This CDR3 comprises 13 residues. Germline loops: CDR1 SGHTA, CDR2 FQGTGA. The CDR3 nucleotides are TGTGCCAGCAGCTTGGGGGCACGGCAGCCCCAGCATTTT. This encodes CASSLGARQPQHF.

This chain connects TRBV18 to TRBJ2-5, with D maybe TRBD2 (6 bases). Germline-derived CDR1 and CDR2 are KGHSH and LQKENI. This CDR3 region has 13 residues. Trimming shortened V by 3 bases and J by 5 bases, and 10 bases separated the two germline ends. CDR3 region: CASSPSRGETQYF. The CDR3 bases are TGTGCCAGCTCACCTTCGCGGGGTGAGACCCAGTACTTC.

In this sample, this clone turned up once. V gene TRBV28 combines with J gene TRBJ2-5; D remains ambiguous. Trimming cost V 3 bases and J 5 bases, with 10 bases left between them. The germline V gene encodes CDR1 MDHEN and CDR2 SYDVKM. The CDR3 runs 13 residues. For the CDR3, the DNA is TGTGCCAGCAGTTTCGGGTTTCTCGAGACCCAGTACTTC. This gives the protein CASSFGFLETQYF.

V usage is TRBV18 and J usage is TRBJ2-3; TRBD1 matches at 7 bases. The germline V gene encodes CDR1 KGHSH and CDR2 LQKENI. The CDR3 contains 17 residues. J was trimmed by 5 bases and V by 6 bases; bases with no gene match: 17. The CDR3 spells CASSGTVIGRLEDTQYF. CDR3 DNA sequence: TGTGCCAGCTCGGGGACAGTCATCGGTCGGTTGGAAGATACGCAGTATTTT.

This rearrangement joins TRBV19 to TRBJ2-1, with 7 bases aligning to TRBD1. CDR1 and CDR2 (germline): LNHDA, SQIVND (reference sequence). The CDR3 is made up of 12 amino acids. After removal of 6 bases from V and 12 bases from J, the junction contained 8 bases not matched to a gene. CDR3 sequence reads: CASSRGGAGQFF. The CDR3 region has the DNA TGTGCCAGTAGCCGAGGGGGCGCTGGGCAGTTCTTC.

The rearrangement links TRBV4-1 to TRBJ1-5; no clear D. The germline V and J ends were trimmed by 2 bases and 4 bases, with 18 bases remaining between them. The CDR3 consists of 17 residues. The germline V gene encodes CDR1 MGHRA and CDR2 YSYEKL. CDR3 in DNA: TGCGCCAGCAGCCAATCGCATACCGGGTCCAAAAATCAGCCCCAGCATTTT. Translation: CASSQSHTGSKNQPQHF.

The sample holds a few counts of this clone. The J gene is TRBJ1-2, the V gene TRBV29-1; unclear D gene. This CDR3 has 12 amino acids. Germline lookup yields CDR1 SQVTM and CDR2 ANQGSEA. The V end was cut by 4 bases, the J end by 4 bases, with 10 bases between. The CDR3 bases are TGCAGCGTTGGTCCAGGTCGCTATGGCTACACCTTC. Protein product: CSVGPGRYGYTF.

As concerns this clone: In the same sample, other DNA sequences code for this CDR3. CDR3 residues: CASSLVGGPGSYNEQFF. CDR3 sequence (DNA): TGCGCCAGCAGCTTGGTCGGGGGACCTGGCTCCTACAATGAGCAGTTCTTC. The J gene is TRBJ2-1, the V gene TRBV5-1, with D possibly TRBD2 on 6 matching bases. Germline V gene data show CDR1 as SGHRS and CDR2 as YFSETQ. This CDR3 is 17 amino acids long. Trimming cost V 0 bases and J 0 bases, with 13 bases left between them.

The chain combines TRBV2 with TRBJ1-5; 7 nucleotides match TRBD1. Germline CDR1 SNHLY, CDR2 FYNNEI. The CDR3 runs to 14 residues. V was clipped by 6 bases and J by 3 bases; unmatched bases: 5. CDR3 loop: CASRQGNNNQPQHF. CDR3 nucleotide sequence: TGTGCCAGCAGACAGGGGAATAACAATCAGCCCCAGCATTTT.

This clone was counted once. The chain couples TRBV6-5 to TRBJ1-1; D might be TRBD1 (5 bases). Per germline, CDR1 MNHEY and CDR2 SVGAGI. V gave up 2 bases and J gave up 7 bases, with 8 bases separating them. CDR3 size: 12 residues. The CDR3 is CASSYGGLEAFF. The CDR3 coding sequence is TGTGCCAGCAGTTACGGGGGACTTGAAGCTTTCTTT.

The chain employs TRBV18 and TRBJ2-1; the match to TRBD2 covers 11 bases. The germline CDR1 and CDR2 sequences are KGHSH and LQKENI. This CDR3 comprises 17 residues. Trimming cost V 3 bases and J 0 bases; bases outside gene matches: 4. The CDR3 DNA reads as TGTGCCAGCTCACCCCCTAGCGGGGGGTTCTCCTACAATGAGCAGTTCTTC. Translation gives CASSPPSGGFSYNEQFF.

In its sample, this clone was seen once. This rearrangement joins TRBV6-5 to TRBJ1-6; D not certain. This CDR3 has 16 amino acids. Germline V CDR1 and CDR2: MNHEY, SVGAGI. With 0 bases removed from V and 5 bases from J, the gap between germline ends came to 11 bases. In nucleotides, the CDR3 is TGTGCCAGCAGTTACTCTTCCAGGACTGATAATTCACCCCTCCACTTT. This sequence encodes CASSYSSRTDNSPLHF.

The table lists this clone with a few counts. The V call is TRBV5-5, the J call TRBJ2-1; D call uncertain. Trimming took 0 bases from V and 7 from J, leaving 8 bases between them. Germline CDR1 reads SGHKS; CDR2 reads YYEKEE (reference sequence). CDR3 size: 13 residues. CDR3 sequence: CASSLGPRNEQFF. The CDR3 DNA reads TGTGCCAGCAGCTTGGGCCCTCGGAATGAGCAGTTCTTC.

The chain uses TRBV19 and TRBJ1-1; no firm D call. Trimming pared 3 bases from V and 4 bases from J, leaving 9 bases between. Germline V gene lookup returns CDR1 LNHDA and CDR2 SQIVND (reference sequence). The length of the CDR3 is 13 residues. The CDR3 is CASSIRGATEAFF. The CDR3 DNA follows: TGTGCCAGTAGTATCCGGGGAGCCACTGAAGCTTTCTTT.

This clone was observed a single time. CDR3 bases: TGTGCCAGTAGGCCAGGGCCTTCTCATGGCTACACCTTC. It specifies CASRPGPSHGYTF. V gene TRBV19 combines with J gene TRBJ1-2, with TRBD1 as a possible D gene (5 bases). Germline V CDR1 and CDR2: LNHDA, SQIVND (reference sequence). CDR3 size: 13 residues. V lost 6 bases and J lost 6, with 14 bases in between.

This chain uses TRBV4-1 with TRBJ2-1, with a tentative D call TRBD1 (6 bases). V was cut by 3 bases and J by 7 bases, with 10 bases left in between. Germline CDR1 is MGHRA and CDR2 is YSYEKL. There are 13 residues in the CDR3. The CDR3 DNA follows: TGCGCCAGCAGCCAGCAACAGGGAAATGAGCAGTTCTTC. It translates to CASSQQQGNEQFF.

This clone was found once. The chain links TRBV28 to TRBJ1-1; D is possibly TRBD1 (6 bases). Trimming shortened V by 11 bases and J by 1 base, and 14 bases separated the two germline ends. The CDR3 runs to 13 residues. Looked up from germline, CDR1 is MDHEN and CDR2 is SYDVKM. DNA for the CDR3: TGTGCCCACTCCCCCAGGGGGAACACTGAAGCTTTCTTT. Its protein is CAHSPRGNTEAFF.

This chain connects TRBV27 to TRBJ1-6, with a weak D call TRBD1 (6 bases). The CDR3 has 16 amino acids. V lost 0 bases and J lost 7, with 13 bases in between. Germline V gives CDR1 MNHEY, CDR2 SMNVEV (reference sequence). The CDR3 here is CASSLSPGQRNSPLHF. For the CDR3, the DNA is TGTGCCAGCAGTTTATCTCCGGGACAACGGAATTCACCCCTCCACTTT.

CDR3 bases: TGCAGTGCTAGTTTTGGCAGGGGCCCGAACACAGATACGCAGTATTTT. The encoded protein is CSASFGRGPNTDTQYF. The chain joins TRBV20-1 to TRBJ2-3; perhaps TRBD1 as D (6 bases). Germline values: CDR1 DFQATT, CDR2 SNEGSKA (reference sequence). The CDR3 spans 16 residues. Deletions cut 3 bases from V and 2 bases from J, with 18 bases between.